This TCR beta chain was retrieved from a study of T cell responses to AZD1222 COVID-19 vaccine. The repertoire was sequenced with immunoSEQ multiplex PCR; TCRdb's copy has only in-frame clones and lacks some. Counted here are some 120,000 clones, 87% occurring once; the ten biggest clones make up approximately 12%. Germline CDR1 and CDR2: MNHNY and SVGAGI (reference sequence). The CDR3 is made up of 12 amino acids. V dropped 7 bases and J dropped 4 bases, with 11 bases sitting between them. The V call is TRBV6-6, the J call TRBJ2-7, with a weak D call TRBD2 (6 bases). The sequencing here drew on peripheral blood, taken on day 0 of AZD1222 vaccination. This receptor was identified in an adult in good health. The CDR3 loop is CASTRSGYEQYF. The CDR3 DNA reads TGTGCCAGCACCCGAAGCGGGTACGAGCAGTACTTC.